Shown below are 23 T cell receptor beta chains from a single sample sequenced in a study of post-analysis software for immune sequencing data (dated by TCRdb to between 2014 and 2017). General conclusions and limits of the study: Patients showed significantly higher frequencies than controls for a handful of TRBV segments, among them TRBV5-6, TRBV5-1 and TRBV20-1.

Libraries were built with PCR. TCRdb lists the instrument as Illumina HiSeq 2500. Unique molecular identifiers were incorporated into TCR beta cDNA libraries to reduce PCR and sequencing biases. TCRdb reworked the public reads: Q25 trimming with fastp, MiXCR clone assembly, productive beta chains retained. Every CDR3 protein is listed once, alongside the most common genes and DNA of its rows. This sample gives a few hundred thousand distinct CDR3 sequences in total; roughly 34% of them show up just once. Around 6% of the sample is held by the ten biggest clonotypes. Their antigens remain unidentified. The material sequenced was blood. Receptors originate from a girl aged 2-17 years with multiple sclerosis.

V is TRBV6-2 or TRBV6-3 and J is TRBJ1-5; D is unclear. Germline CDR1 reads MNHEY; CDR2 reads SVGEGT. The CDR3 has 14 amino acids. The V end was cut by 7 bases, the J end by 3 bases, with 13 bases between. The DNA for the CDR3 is TGTGCCAGCATTCTCAGGACCAACAATCAGCCCCAGCATTTT. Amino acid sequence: CASILRTNNQPQHF.

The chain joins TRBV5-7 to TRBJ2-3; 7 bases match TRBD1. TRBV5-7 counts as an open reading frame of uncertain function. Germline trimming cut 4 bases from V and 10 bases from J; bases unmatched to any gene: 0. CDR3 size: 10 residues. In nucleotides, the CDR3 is TGTGCCAGCAGCGACAGGGCGCAGTATTTT. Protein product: CASSDRAQYF.

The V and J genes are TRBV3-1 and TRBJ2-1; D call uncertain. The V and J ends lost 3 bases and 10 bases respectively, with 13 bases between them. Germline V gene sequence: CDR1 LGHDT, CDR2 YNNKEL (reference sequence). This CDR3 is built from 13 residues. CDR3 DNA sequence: TGTGCCAGCAGCCACCCCCTCCTGGGCGAGCAGTTCTTC. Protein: CASSHPLLGEQFF.

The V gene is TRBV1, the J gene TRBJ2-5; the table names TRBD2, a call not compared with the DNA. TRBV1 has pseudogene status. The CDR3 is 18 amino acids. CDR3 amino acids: CTSSQSLVGLADQETQYF. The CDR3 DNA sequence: TGCACCAGCAGCCAATCGTTAGTTGGACTAGCGGACCAAGAGACCCAGTACTTC.

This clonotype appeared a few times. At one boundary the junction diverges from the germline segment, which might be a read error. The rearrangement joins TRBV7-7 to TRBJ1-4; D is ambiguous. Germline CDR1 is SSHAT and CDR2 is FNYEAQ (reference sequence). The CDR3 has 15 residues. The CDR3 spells CASSLDGHLNEKLFF. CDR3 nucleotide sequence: TGTGCTAGCAGCTTAGATGGGCATTTGAATGAAAAACTGTTTTTT.

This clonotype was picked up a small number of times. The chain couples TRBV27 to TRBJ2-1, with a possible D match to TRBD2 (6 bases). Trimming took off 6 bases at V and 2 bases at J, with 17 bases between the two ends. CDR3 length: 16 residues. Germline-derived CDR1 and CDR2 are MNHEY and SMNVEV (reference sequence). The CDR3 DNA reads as TGTGCCAGCAGCTCCTCCGCGGGGTACACCTACAATGAGCAGTTCTTC. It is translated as CASSSSAGYTYNEQFF.

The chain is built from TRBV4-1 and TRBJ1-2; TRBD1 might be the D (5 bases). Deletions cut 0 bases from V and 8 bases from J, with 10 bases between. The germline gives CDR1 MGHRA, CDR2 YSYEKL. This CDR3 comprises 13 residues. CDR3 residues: CASSQEGVRGYTF. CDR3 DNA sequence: TGCGCCAGCAGCCAAGAAGGGGTCAGAGGCTACACCTTC.

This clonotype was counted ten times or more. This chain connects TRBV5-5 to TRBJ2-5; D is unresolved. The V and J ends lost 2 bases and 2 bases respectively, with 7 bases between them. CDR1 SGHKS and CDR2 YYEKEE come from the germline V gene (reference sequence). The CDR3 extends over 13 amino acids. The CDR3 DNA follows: TGTGCCAGCAGCTTATACACTCAAGAGACCCAGTACTTC. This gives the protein CASSLYTQETQYF.

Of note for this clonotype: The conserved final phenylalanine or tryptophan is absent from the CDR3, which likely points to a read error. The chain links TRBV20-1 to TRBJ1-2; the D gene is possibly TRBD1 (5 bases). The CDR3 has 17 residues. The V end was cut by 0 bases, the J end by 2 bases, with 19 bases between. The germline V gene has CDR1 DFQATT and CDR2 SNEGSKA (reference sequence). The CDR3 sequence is CSARDLRGVIKNYGYTV. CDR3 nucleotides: TGCAGTGCTAGAGATCTCCGGGGGGTGATTAAAAACTATGGCTACACCGTC.

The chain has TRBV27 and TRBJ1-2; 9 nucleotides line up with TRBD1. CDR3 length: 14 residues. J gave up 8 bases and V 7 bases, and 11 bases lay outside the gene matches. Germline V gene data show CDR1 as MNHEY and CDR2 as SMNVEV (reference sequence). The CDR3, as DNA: TGTGCCAGCACATCCCTGACAGGGGGTACGGGCTACACCTTC. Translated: CASTSLTGGTGYTF.

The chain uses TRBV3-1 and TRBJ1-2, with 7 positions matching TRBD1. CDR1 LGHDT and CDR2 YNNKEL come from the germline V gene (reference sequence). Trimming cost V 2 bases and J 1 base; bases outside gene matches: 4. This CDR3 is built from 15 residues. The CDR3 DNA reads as TGTGCCAGCAGCCAACTAGACAGGGTTAACTATGGCTACACCTTC. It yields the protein CASSQLDRVNYGYTF.

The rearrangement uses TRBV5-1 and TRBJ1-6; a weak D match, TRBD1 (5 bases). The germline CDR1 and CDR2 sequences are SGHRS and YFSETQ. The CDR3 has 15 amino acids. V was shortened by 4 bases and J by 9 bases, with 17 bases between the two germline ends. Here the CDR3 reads CASSDRAEGISPLHF. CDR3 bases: TGCGCCAGCAGCGACCGGGCGGAGGGGATTTCACCCCTCCACTTT.

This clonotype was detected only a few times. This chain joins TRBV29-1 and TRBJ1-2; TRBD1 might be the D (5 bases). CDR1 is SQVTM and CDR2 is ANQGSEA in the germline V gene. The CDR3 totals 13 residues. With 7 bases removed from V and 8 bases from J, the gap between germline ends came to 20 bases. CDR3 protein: CSEQRGAFGGYTF. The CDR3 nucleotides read TGCAGCGAGCAACGCGGGGCCTTCGGGGGCTACACCTTC.

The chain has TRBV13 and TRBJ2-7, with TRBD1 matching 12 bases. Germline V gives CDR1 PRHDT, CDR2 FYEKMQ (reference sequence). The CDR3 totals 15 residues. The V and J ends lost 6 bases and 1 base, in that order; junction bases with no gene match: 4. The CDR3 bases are TGTGCCAGCAGGAGGGGACAGGGGGCGTCCTACGAGCAGTACTTC. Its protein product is CASRRGQGASYEQYF.

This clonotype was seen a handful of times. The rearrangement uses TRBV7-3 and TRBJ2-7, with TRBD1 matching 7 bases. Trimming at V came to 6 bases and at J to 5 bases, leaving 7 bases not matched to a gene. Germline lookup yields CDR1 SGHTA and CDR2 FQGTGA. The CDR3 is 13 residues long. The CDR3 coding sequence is TGTGCCAGCAGTTTTAACAGGGGAAACGAGCAGTACTTC. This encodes CASSFNRGNEQYF.

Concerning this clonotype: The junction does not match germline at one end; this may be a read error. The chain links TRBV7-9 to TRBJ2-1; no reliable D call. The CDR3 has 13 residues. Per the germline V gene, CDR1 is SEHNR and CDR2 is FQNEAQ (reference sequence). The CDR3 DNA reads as TGTGCCAGCAGCCCGAACTCCTGCAATGAGCAGTTCTTC. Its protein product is CASSPNSCNEQFF.

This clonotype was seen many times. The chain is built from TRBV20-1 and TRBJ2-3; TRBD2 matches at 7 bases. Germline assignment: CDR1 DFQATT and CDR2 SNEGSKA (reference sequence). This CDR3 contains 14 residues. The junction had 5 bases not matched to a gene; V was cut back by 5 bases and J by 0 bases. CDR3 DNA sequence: TGCAGTGCTCGGCCAGCGGGGAGCACAGATACGCAGTATTTT. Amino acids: CSARPAGSTDTQYF.

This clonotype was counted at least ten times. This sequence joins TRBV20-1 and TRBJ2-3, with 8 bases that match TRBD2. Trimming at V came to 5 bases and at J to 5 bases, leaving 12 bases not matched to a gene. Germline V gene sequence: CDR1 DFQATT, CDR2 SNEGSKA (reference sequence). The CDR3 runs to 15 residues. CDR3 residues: CSAPQIGTRQDTQYF. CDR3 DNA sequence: TGCAGTGCTCCTCAAATAGGGACTAGACAAGATACGCAGTATTTT.

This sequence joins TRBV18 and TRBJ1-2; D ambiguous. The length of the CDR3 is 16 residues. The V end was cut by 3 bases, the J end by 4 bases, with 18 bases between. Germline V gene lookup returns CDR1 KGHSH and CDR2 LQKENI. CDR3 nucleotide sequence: TGTGCCAGCTCACCGTTAGTGGCAGGAAGACCCTATGGCTACACCTTC. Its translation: CASSPLVAGRPYGYTF.

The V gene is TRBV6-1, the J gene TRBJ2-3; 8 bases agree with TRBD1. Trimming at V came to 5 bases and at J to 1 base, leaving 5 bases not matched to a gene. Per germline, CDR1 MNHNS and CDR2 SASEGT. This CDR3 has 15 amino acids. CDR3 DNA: TGTGCCAGCAGTTCCAAGGACAGGGGCACAGATACGCAGTATTTT. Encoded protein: CASSSKDRGTDTQYF.

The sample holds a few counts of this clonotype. The DNA of the CDR3 is TGCGCCAGCAGCCAAGATCGGGCGAGGGGTGACTCTTTTTCACCCCTCCACTTT. Amino acids: CASSQDRARGDSFSPLHF. This rearrangement joins TRBV4-1 to TRBJ1-6; D is possibly TRBD1 (5 bases). V lost 0 bases, J lost 9 bases, and 21 bases lay in between. Germline V gives CDR1 MGHRA, CDR2 YSYEKL. The CDR3 contains 18 residues.

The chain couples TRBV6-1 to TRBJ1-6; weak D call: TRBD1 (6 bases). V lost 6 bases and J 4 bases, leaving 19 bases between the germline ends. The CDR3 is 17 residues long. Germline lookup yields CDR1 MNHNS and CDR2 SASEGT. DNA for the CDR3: TGTGCCAGCAGGCAACAGGGCGGGGGATTTTATAATTCACCCCTCCACTTT. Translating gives CASRQQGGGFYNSPLHF.

The DNA of the CDR3 is TGTGCCAGCAGTACAGGGTTACAAGCAGATACGCAGTATTTT. It encodes CASSTGLQADTQYF. The chain is built from TRBV2 and TRBJ2-3; D might be TRBD1 (6 bases). Per the germline V gene, CDR1 is SNHLY and CDR2 is FYNNEI. Trimming shortened V by 5 bases and J by 4 bases, and 13 bases separated the two germline ends. The CDR3 sequence is 14 residues long.